These T cell receptor beta chains were read from a single sample in a study of human T cells and chemical hapten exposure. MiXCR, run by TCRdb on the RACE reads, gives a single entry per CDR3 protein. This table holds approximately 400,000 distinct CDR3 sequences, approximately 5% found once. The sample in question was whole blood, obtained in connection with sensitization to the hapten diphenylcyclopropenone (DPC). These receptors were taken from a woman between 50 and 59 years old with alopecia areata. Some clones in this sample may be carry-over from other donors' samples. CDR3s include the opening cysteine and the closing phenylalanine or tryptophan. The D gene is left open where the match is weak. Clone size appears in some rows only: once, few, many, or a class for an expanded clone.

D	J	V	size	CDR3	DNA
TRBD1	TRBJ2-7	TRBV28	many	CASRPRQGLYEQYF	TGTGCCAGCAGGCCCCGACAGGGGCTTTACGAGCAGTACTTC
TRBD2	TRBJ2-1	TRBV9	few	CASSVEGLAGLSYNEQFF	TGTGCCAGCAGCGTAGAGGGACTAGCGGGCCTCTCCTACAATGAGCAGTTCTTC
TRBD2	TRBJ2-5	TRBV7-2	many	CASSVGTSGGRETQYF	TGTGCCAGCAGCGTAGGGACTAGCGGAGGCCGGGAGACCCAGTACTTC
TRBD1	TRBJ1-1	TRBV10-3	many	CAIRLQGAVTEAFF	TGTGCCATCAGGCTACAGGGGGCGGTCACTGAAGCTTTCTTT
-	TRBJ1-1	TRBV12-3/TRBV12-4	few	CASSLPGVRNTEAFF	TGTGCCAGCAGTCTCCCGGGAGTCAGGAACACTGAAGCTTTCTTT
-	TRBJ2-3	TRBV11-2	many	CASSLESGNTQYF	TGTGCCAGCAGCTTAGAGTCGGGAAATACGCAGTATTTT
-	TRBJ2-5	TRBV12-3/TRBV12-4	many	CASSSLTRGETQYF	TGTGCCAGCAGTTCACTAACCCGGGGAGAGACCCAGTACTTC
-	TRBJ2-2	TRBV12-3/TRBV12-4	many	CASSLDFNTGELFF	TGTGCCAGCAGCTTGGACTTCAACACCGGGGAGCTGTTTTTT
TRBD2	TRBJ2-7	TRBV3-1	many	CASSLWREPDEQYF	TGTGCCAGCAGCCTTTGGCGGGAGCCTGACGAGCAGTACTTC
-	TRBJ1-5	TRBV7-8	-	CASSLRTGDNQPQHF	TGTGCCAGCAGCCTACGTACGGGGGACAATCAGCCCCAGCATTTT
TRBD2	TRBJ2-7	TRBV10-3	few	CAISESSGGRGEQYF	TGTGCCATCAGTGAGTCTAGCGGGGGGCGCGGCGAGCAGTACTTC
-	TRBJ2-7	TRBV29-1	many	CSVEGTKPYEQYF	TGCAGCGTTGAAGGGACGAAGCCGTACGAGCAGTACTTC
-	TRBJ2-1	TRBV28	few	CASSLLTNEQFF	TGTGCCAGCAGTTTATTAACCAATGAGCAGTTCTTC
-	TRBJ2-5	TRBV5-1	many	CASSLVRGFELTETQYF	TGCGCCAGCAGCTTGGTACGGGGTTTCGAGTTAACAGAGACCCAGTACTTC
TRBD1	TRBJ1-2	TRBV5-6	few	CASIHGTGDYGYTF	TGTGCCAGCATACACGGGACAGGGGACTATGGCTACACCTTC
-	TRBJ2-4	TRBV29-1	many	CSVMGGTLAKNIQYF	TGCAGCGTTATGGGGGGTACACTAGCCAAAAACATTCAGTACTTC
TRBD1	TRBJ1-5	TRBV6-5	-	CASSEGQGCQPQHF	TGTGCCAGCAGTGAGGGACAGGGTTGTCAGCCCCAGCATTTT
-	TRBJ1-2	TRBV6-2/TRBV6-3	many	CASSYSTAGQRGYTF	TGTGCCAGCAGTTACTCGACGGCAGGGCAGAGGGGCTACACCTTC
-	TRBJ1-2	TRBV7-3	few	CASSPGGGRTSEGYTF	TGTGCCAGCAGCCCTGGGGGCGGACGGACGTCCGAGGGCTACACCTTC
-	TRBJ2-1	TRBV4-3	-	CASSPPGEGPYNEQFF	TGCGCCAGCAGCCCCCCGGGAGAGGGGCCCTACAATGAGCAGTTCTTC
TRBD2	TRBJ2-5	TRBV5-1	-	CASSFTSGGAETQYF	TGCGCCAGCAGCTTTACTAGCGGGGGGGCTGAGACCCAGTACTTC
TRBD1	TRBJ1-5	TRBV6-1	-	CASITGTGGRQPQHF	TGTGCCAGCATCACCGGGACAGGGGGTAGACAGCCCCAGCATTTT
TRBD1	TRBJ2-2	TRBV25-1	many	CATDRGPGTGELFF	TGTGCCACCGACAGGGGGCCGGGAACCGGGGAGCTGTTTTTT
-	TRBJ1-5	TRBV7-9	-	CATGGRGENQPQHF	TGTGCCACGGGGGGCAGAGGGGAAAATCAGCCCCAGCATTTT
TRBD1	TRBJ2-5	TRBV29-1	many	CSVEGTGQGEETQYF	TGCAGCGTTGAAGGTACCGGACAGGGCGAAGAGACCCAGTACTTC
-	TRBJ1-1	TRBV4-1	few	CASSQDINRANTEAFF	TGCGCCAGCAGCCAAGATATTAACAGGGCGAACACTGAAGCTTTCTTT
-	TRBJ1-1	TRBV29-1	many	CSVEGSETEAFF	TGCAGCGTTGAAGGGTCCGAAACTGAAGCTTTCTTT
-	TRBJ2-5	TRBV18	many	CASSPPGGRETQYF	TGTGCCAGCTCACCACCGGGAGGCCGAGAGACCCAGTACTTC
-	TRBJ1-2	TRBV4-2	few	CASSQDDRNYGYTF	TGTGCCAGCAGCCAAGATGACAGGAACTATGGCTACACCTTC
TRBD1	TRBJ1-4	TRBV20-1	few	CSPRRQGDEKLFF	TGCAGTCCCCGTCGGCAGGGGGATGAAAAACTGTTTTTT
TRBD1	TRBJ2-5	TRBV29-1	-	CSVPGQIETQYF	TGCAGCGTACCGGGACAGATAGAGACCCAGTACTTC
-	TRBJ2-7	TRBV27	-	CASSVAPGLGSYEQYF	TGTGCCAGCAGTGTCGCTCCGGGACTGGGGTCCTACGAGCAGTACTTC
-	TRBJ2-7	TRBV3-1	many	CASSQDSLTYEQYF	TGTGCCAGCAGCCAAGATAGTTTAACCTACGAGCAGTACTTC
TRBD2	TRBJ2-7	TRBV27	-	CASSFLPPTSATSYEQYF	TGTGCCAGCAGTTTCCTCCCCCCGACTAGCGCCACCTCCTACGAGCAGTACTTC
TRBD1	TRBJ2-7	TRBV20-1	many	CSASIGTGGYEQYF	TGCAGTGCTAGTATCGGGACAGGGGGCTACGAGCAGTACTTC
-	TRBJ2-7	TRBV12-3/TRBV12-4	many	CASSPIVYEQYF	TGTGCCAGCAGCCCTATCGTATACGAGCAGTACTTC
-	TRBJ1-2	TRBV24-1	-	CATSGSAPNYGYTF	TGTGCCACCAGTGGGTCCGCTCCTAACTATGGCTACACCTTC
-	TRBJ2-3	TRBV12-3/TRBV12-4	-	CANSRGTLGDTQYF	TGTGCCAACTCGCGGGGCACCCTGGGAGATACGCAGTATTTT
TRBD1	TRBJ1-5	TRBV3-1	-	CASSLSTGGDQPQHF	TGTGCCAGCAGCCTATCCACAGGGGGCGATCAGCCCCAGCATTTT
-	TRBJ2-5	TRBV7-9	few	CASSTRALQETQYF	TGTGCCAGCAGCACCAGGGCCCTTCAAGAGACCCAGTACTTC
TRBD1	TRBJ1-1	TRBV5-1	many	CASSTDRDTEAFF	TGTGCCAGCAGCACCGACAGGGACACTGAAGCTTTCTTT
TRBD1	TRBJ2-7	TRBV12-3/TRBV12-4	once	CASSPPSPGTGGNEQNF	TGTGCCAGCAGCCCACCTTCCCCCGGGACAGGGGGCAACGAGCAGAACTTC
-	TRBJ1-1	TRBV5-1	-	CASSSQAKTEEAFF	TGCGCCAGCAGCTCTCAAGCTAAGACAGAAGAAGCTTTCTTT
TRBD2	TRBJ2-2	TRBV7-9	many	CASSRSGGASGELFF	TGTGCCAGCAGCCGAAGCGGGGGGGCCTCCGGGGAGCTGTTTTTT
TRBD1	TRBJ2-5	TRBV6-5	many	CASTRDRLYQETQYF	TGTGCCAGTACCCGGGACAGGCTCTACCAAGAGACCCAGTACTTC
TRBD2	TRBJ2-7	TRBV11-2	many	CASSLDHAPAGYEQYF	TGTGCCAGCAGCTTAGATCACGCTCCAGCGGGATACGAGCAGTACTTC
-	TRBJ2-2	TRBV3-1	many	CASSPRSVALGELFF	TGTGCCAGCAGCCCGCGGAGTGTAGCCCTCGGGGAGCTGTTTTTT
-	TRBJ2-5	TRBV12-3/TRBV12-4	many	CASSLKRRETQYF	TGTGCCAGCAGCTTAAAACGGAGAGAGACCCAGTACTTC
TRBD2	TRBJ2-3	TRBV28	few	CASSLSTPREGTQYF	TGTGCCAGCAGTTTAAGTACCCCGCGGGAGGGTACGCAGTATTTT
-	TRBJ2-7	TRBV29-1	many	CSARQASEQYF	TGCAGCGCTAGACAGGCGTCCGAGCAGTACTTC
-	TRBJ2-1	TRBV3-1	few	CASSQVKSNEQFF	TGTGCCAGCAGCCAAGTTAAATCCAATGAGCAGTTCTTC
TRBD2	TRBJ2-2	TRBV9	many	CASSAGGASTGELFF	TGTGCCAGCAGCGCCGGGGGGGCGAGTACCGGGGAGCTGTTTTTT
-	TRBJ1-2	TRBV7-9	many	CASSRDRFYGYTF	TGTGCCAGCAGCCGAGACAGATTTTATGGCTACACCTTC
TRBD1	TRBJ1-5	TRBV9	-	CASSIGTGVQPQHF	TGTGCCAGCAGCATCGGGACAGGGGTGCAGCCCCAGCATTTT
-	TRBJ2-3	TRBV30	-	CAWNLWGTDTQYF	TGTGCCTGGAATCTCTGGGGCACAGATACGCAGTATTTT
-	TRBJ1-1	TRBV29-1	many	CSVQKTAMNTEAFF	TGCAGCGTACAGAAGACAGCTATGAACACTGAAGCTTTCTTT